This T cell receptor beta chain is from a study of identifying expanded T cells in peripheral blood. Findings of the study overall: About 1.3 clones differed between technical replicates, versus roughly 16 and 20 over time. Across healthy donors, higher total template counts meant significantly greater roughly two-week count variance.

The protocol was immunoSEQ multiplex PCR, while the TCRdb copy is restricted to in-frame clones and leaves out a portion. The table lists some 93,000 clones, approximately 91% of them singletons, with around 4% in the top ten. Collection occurred without any documented infections or immune events in donors. The CDR3 consists of 14 residues. The V gene lost 2 bases and the J gene lost 4 bases, with 11 bases spanning the gap. The germline V gene encodes CDR1 MRHNA and CDR2 SNTAGT. Worth noting for this clone: Its antigen is currently unknown.

J is TRBJ1-1 and V is TRBV6-4; tentative D call: TRBD1 (5 bases). The sequencing sample was made of blood. This clonotype was sampled from a person aged 18 to 75 in good health. The CDR3 protein is CASSDRGDRTEAFF. In DNA, the CDR3 is TGTGCCAGCAGTGACCGAGGGGATCGCACTGAAGCTTTCTTT.